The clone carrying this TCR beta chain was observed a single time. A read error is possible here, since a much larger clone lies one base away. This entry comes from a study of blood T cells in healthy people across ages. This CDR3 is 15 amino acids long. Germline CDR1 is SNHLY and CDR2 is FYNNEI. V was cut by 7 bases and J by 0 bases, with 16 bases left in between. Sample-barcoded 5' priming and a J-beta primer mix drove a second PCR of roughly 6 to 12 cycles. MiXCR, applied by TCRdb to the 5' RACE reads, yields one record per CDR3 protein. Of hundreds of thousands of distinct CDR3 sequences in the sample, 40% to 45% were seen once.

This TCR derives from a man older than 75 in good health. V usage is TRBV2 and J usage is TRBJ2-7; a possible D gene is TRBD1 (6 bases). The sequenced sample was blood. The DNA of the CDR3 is TGTGCCAGCACCTCCCAGGGACACCTCTCCTACGAGCAGTACTTC. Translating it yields CASTSQGHLSYEQYF. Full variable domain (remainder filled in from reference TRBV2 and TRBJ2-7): EPEVTQTPSHQVTQMGQEVILRCVPISNHLYFYWYRQILGQKVEFLVSFYNNEISEKSEIFDDQFSVERPDGSNFTLKIRSTKLEDSAMYFCASTSQGHLSYEQYFGPGTRLTVT.